One sample yielded the 21 T cell receptor beta chains listed below, sequenced in a study of T cells in localized non-small cell lung cancer. Assay: immunoSEQ multiplex PCR; the TCRdb copy retains only in-frame clones and omits some. The sample includes about 77,000 clones, 88% of them seen just once. This specimen was peripheral blood, taken before any cancer treatment. These receptors were obtained from a woman between 35 and 75 years old with stage I squamous cell lung carcinoma.

The chain recombines TRBV5-1 with TRBJ2-3; weak D call: TRBD1 (8 bases). This CDR3 is 16 amino acids long. The germline V gene encodes CDR1 SGHRS and CDR2 YFSETQ. The V gene lost 4 bases and the J gene lost 1 base, with 16 bases spanning the gap. CDR3 residues: CASSRSGTGRTDTQYF. The CDR3 DNA follows: TGCGCCAGCAGCCGGAGCGGGACAGGCCGCACAGATACGCAGTATTTT.

V usage is TRBV9 and J usage is TRBJ2-3; D might be TRBD2 (5 bases). Germline CDR1 is SGDLS and CDR2 is YYNGEE. Trimming shortened V by 0 bases and J by 4 bases, and 9 bases separated the two germline ends. The CDR3 extends over 14 amino acids. The CDR3 sequence is CASSVAAGPDTQYF. The CDR3 DNA reads TGTGCCAGCAGCGTAGCGGCGGGCCCAGATACGCAGTATTTT.

A note on this clone: A read error may account for a junction end that differs from germline. The chain carries TRBV7-7 and TRBJ2-1; 7 bases are a match to TRBD1. Germline V lookup: CDR1 SSHAT, CDR2 FNYEAQ (reference sequence). The CDR3 covers 18 residues. The CDR3 sequence is CASSLGAPGTDSYNEQFF. The DNA for the CDR3 is TGTGCTAGCAGCTTAGGTGCACCCGGGACAGACTCCTACAATGAGCAGTTCTTC.

This chain joins TRBV6-5 and TRBJ1-5; tentative D call: TRBD1 (6 bases). The germline gives CDR1 MNHEY, CDR2 SVGAGI. With 0 bases removed from V and 6 bases from J, the gap between germline ends came to 12 bases. The CDR3 extends over 15 amino acids. For the CDR3, the DNA is TGTGCCAGCAGTTACTCGAAGGGAGGGGGTCAGCCCCAGCATTTT. Amino acid sequence: CASSYSKGGGQPQHF.

As DNA, the CDR3 is TGTGCCAGCAGCTTAAATGGGGGCAAACAAGAGACCCAGTACTTC. Protein sequence: CASSLNGGKQETQYF. The chain is built from TRBV7-3 and TRBJ2-5, with D perhaps TRBD1 (6 bases). CDR1 is SGHTA and CDR2 is FQGTGA in the germline V gene. The CDR3 covers 15 residues. V lost 1 base, J lost 2 bases, and 11 bases lay in between.

This CDR3 reads CASSPAPGTGADTQYF. The DNA for the CDR3 is TGCGCCAGCAGCCCTGCCCCCGGGACAGGGGCAGATACGCAGTATTTT. This chain uses TRBV5-1 with TRBJ2-3, with 10 bases matching TRBD1. Per the germline V gene, CDR1 is SGHRS and CDR2 is YFSETQ. There are 16 residues in the CDR3. J gave up 4 bases and V 4 bases, and 9 bases lay outside the gene matches.

The genes are TRBV10-1 and TRBJ2-5, with no clear D. Germline CDR1 reads WNHNN; CDR2 reads SYGVQD (reference sequence). V lost 7 bases and J lost 1, with 7 bases in between. The CDR3 spans 12 residues. The CDR3 sequence: CASTQFQETQYF. CDR3 nucleotides: TGCGCCAGCACGCAGTTCCAAGAGACCCAGTACTTC.

The chain carries TRBV15 and TRBJ1-2; a possible D gene is TRBD1 (5 bases). V shed 6 bases and J shed 5 bases, with 16 bases lying between them. Germline V gene sequence: CDR1 LNHNV, CDR2 YYDKDF (reference sequence). This CDR3 region has 14 residues. CDR3: CATSQMGLEYGYTF. DNA for the CDR3: TGTGCCACCAGTCAGATGGGGCTGGAATATGGCTACACCTTC.

The chain combines TRBV10-2 with TRBJ2-1, with TRBD2 matching over 11 bases. CDR3 length: 16 amino acids. With 1 base clipped from V and 10 bases from J, the junction kept 9 bases outside the gene matches. Germline V CDR1 and CDR2: WSHSY, SAAADI. The CDR3 reads CASSEYIAGGRLEQFF. For the CDR3, the DNA is TGCGCCAGCAGTGAGTACATAGCGGGGGGGCGACTCGAGCAGTTCTTC.

This clone appeared once. J is TRBJ2-2 and V is TRBV25-1, with a weak D call TRBD1 (5 bases). V gave up 2 bases and J gave up 6 bases, with 16 bases separating them. Germline V CDR1 and CDR2: MGHDK, SYGVNS. This CDR3 is 16 amino acids long. Here the CDR3 reads CASSEQGRGIAGELFF. The CDR3 DNA reads TGTGCCAGCAGTGAACAGGGTCGTGGTATCGCCGGGGAGCTGTTTTTT.

As regards this clone: The sample holds other DNA sequences that translate to the same CDR3. This chain uses TRBV6-5 with TRBJ2-7, with 8 bases fitting TRBD2. J lost 0 bases, V lost 0 bases, and 1 base had no gene match. The germline V gene has CDR1 MNHEY and CDR2 SVGAGI. The CDR3 is 15 amino acids. The CDR3 DNA follows: TGTGCCAGCAGTTACTCGAGCGGGAGCTCCTACGAGCAGTACTTC. As protein: CASSYSSGSSYEQYF.

The genes are TRBV15 and TRBJ2-3; 11 bases align to TRBD2. The CDR3 is 15 residues long. Germline V lookup: CDR1 LNHNV, CDR2 YYDKDF (reference sequence). The V and J ends lost 3 bases and 4 bases, in that order; junction bases with no gene match: 3. CDR3 loop: CATSSLAGGPDTQYF. For the CDR3, the DNA is TGTGCCACCAGCAGCCTAGCGGGGGGCCCAGATACGCAGTATTTT.

The chain employs TRBV15 and TRBJ1-3; 7 positions match TRBD1. CDR1 and CDR2 (germline): LNHNV, YYDKDF (reference sequence). This CDR3 is built from 15 residues. V dropped 6 bases and J dropped 0; count of bases not matched to a gene: 5. This chain's CDR3 is CATRGDSISGNTIYF. In nucleotides, the CDR3 is TGTGCCACCAGAGGGGACAGTATCTCTGGAAACACCATATATTTT.

The J gene is TRBJ1-2, the V gene TRBV4-1, with D possibly being TRBD1 (5 bases). The CDR3 covers 15 residues. Trimming pared 0 bases from V and 0 bases from J, leaving 8 bases between. Germline CDR1 reads MGHRA; CDR2 reads YSYEKL. In nucleotides, the CDR3 is TGCGCCAGCAGCCAAGAACTGGGACCTAACTATGGCTACACCTTC. Translated: CASSQELGPNYGYTF.

A note on this clone: Other nucleotide sequences in the sample specify the same CDR3. The chain carries TRBV9 and TRBJ2-3, with D perhaps matching TRBD1 (5 bases). The CDR3 loop spans 14 amino acids. Germline V gene lookup returns CDR1 SGDLS and CDR2 YYNGEE. Trimming cost V 0 bases and J 2 bases, with 7 bases left between them. The CDR3 is CASSVEGSTDTQYF. The CDR3, as DNA: TGTGCCAGCAGCGTAGAGGGGTCCACAGATACGCAGTATTTT.

The rearrangement joins TRBV5-1 to TRBJ2-2, with D perhaps being TRBD1 or TRBD2 (5 bases each). The CDR3 runs to 11 residues. V lost 5 bases to trimming and J lost 6 bases, with 5 bases between them. CDR1 and CDR2 (germline): SGHRS, YFSETQ. The CDR3 sequence: CASRGAGELFF. The CDR3 nucleotides read TGCGCCAGCAGGGGGGCCGGGGAGCTGTTTTTT.

CDR3 nucleotide sequence: TGTGCCAGCAGTTCGACAGGGGCCAACACTGAAGCTTTCTTT. Protein sequence: CASSSTGANTEAFF. J is TRBJ1-1 and V is TRBV27; 8 nucleotides agree with TRBD1. The CDR3 totals 14 residues. Trimming removed 4 bases from V and 2 bases from J; junction bases left unmatched: 3. Germline V gives CDR1 MNHEY, CDR2 SMNVEV (reference sequence).

This clone was seen a few times. The chain links TRBV4-1 to TRBJ2-3, with 7 bases aligning to TRBD2. Germline loops: CDR1 MGHRA, CDR2 YSYEKL. The V segment lost 0 bases and the J segment 3 bases; nucleotides outside the gene matches: 3. The CDR3 has 15 residues. Here the CDR3 DNA reads TGCGCCAGCAGCCAAGATGGGAGGGCGACAGATACGCAGTATTTT. Translated: CASSQDGRATDTQYF.

This clone was picked up a small number of times. V is TRBV6-5 and J is TRBJ1-5; maybe TRBD1 (5 bases). The CDR3 is 14 amino acids. Trimming removed 6 bases at V and 3 bases at J, with 12 bases between. CDR1 is MNHEY and CDR2 is SVGAGI in the germline V gene. CDR3 DNA sequence: TGTGCCAGCAGCCGGGACGGCCACAATCAGCCCCAGCATTTT. Its protein is CASSRDGHNQPQHF.

The gene calls are TRBV29-1 and TRBJ2-1; D gene ambiguous. With 7 bases removed from V and 5 bases from J, the gap between germline ends came to 12 bases. CDR1 and CDR2 from the germline V gene are SQVTM and ANQGSEA. The CDR3 extends over 12 amino acids. The CDR3 DNA is TGCAGCGGTGACCGGCTCAACAATGAGCAGTTCTTC. Amino acids: CSGDRLNNEQFF.

V and J are TRBV9 and TRBJ2-1, with D unclear. Trimming removed 0 bases from V and 0 bases from J, with 13 bases in between. CDR1 SGDLS and CDR2 YYNGEE come from the germline V gene. The CDR3 runs to 17 residues. The DNA for the CDR3 is TGTGCCAGCAGCGTAGTTTCAGGTGCTAGCTCCTACAATGAGCAGTTCTTC. This sequence encodes CASSVVSGASSYNEQFF. Looking up the rest from reference TRBV9 and TRBJ2-1 gives the full variable domain: DSGVTQTPKHLITATGQRVTLRCSPRSGDLSVYWYQQSLDQGLQFLIQYYNGEERAKGNILERFSAQQFPDLHSELNLSSLELGDSALYFCASSVVSGASSYNEQFFGPGTRLTVL.